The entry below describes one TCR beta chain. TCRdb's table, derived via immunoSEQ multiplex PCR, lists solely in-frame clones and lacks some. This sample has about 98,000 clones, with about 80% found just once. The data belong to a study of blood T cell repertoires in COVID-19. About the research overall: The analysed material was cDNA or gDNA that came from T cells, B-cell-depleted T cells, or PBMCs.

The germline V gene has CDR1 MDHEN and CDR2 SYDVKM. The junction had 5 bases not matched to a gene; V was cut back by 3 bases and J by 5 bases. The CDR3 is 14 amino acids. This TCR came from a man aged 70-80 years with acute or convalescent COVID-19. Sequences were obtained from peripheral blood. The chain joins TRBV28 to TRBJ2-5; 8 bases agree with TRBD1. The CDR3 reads CASSFQGAGETQYF. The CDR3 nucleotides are TGTGCCAGCAGTTTTCAGGGGGCGGGGGAGACCCAGTACTTC.